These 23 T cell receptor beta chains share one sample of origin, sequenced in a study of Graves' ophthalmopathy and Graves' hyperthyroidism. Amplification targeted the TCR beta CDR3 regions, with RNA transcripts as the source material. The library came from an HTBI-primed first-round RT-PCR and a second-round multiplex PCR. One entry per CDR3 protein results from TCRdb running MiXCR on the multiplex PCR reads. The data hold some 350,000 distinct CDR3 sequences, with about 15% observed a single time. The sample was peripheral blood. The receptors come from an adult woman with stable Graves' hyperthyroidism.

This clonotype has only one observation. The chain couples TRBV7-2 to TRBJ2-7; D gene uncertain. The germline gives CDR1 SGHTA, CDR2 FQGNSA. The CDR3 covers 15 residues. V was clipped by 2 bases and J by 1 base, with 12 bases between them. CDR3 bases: TGTGCCAGCAGCTTATTTGGGGTTAGTTCCTACGAGCAGTACTTC. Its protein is CASSLFGVSSYEQYF.

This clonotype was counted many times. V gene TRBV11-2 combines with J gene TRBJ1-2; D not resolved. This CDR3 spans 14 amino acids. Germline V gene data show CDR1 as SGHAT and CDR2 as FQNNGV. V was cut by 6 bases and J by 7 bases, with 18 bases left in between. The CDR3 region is CASSIDRPQGGYTF. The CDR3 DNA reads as TGTGCCAGCAGTATTGACCGACCCCAAGGTGGCTACACCTTC. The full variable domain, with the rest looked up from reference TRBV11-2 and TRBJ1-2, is EAGVAQSPRYKIIEKRQSVAFWCNPISGHATLYWYQQILGQGPKLLIQFQNNGVVDDSQLPKDRFSAERLKGVDSTLKIQPAKLEDSAVYLCASSIDRPQGGYTFGSGTRLTVV.

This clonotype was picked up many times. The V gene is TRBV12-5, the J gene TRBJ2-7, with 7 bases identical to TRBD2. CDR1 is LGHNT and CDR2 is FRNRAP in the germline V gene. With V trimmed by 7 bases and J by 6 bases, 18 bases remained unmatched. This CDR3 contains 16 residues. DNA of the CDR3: TGTGCTAGTGCACCCCGAGGGGACTACGTAATTAGCGAGCAGTACTTC. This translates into CASAPRGDYVISEQYF.

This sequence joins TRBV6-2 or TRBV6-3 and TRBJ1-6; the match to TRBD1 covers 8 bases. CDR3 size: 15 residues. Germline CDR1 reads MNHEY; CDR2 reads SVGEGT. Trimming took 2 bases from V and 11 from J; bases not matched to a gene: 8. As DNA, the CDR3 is TGTGCCAGCAGTTACCGGGACAGGTCTGCGGCACCCCTCCACTTT. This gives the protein CASSYRDRSAAPLHF.

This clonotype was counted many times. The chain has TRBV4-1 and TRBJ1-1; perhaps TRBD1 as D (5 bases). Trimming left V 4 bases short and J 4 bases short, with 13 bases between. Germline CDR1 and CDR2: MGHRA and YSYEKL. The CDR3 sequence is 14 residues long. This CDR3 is CASSPQGGATEAFF. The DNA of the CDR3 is TGCGCCAGCAGCCCCCAGGGAGGGGCCACTGAAGCTTTCTTT.

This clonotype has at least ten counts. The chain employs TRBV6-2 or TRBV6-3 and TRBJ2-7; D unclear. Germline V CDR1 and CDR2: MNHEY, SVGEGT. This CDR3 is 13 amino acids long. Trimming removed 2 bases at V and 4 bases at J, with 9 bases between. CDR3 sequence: CASSYPLGYEQYF. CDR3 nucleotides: TGTGCCAGCAGTTACCCACTGGGTTACGAGCAGTACTTC.

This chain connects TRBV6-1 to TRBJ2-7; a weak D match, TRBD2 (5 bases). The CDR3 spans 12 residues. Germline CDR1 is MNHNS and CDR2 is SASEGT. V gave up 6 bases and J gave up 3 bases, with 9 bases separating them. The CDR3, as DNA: TGTGCCAGCAGCGGGATTTACTACGAGCAGTACTTC. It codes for CASSGIYYEQYF.

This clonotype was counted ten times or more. Here the CDR3 reads CASSWQAGPSYEQYF. CDR3 sequence (DNA): TGTGCCAGCAGCTGGCAAGCGGGGCCCTCCTACGAGCAGTACTTC. The rearrangement joins TRBV7-2 to TRBJ2-7; 7 positions match TRBD2. Losses at the gene ends were 4 bases for V and 0 bases for J; bases not matched to a gene: 6. The germline gives CDR1 SGHTA, CDR2 FQGNSA. The CDR3 spans 15 residues.

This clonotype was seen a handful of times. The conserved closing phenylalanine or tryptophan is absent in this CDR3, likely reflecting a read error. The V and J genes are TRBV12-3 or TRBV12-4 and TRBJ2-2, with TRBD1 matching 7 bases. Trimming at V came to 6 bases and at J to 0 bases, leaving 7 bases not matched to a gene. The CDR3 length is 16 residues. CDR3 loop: CASRFYRGPNTGELFL. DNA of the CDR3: TGTGCCAGCAGATTTTACAGGGGCCCGAACACCGGGGAGCTGTTTCTT.

The chain's CDR3 is CASIPNGAHEAFF. Written as DNA, the CDR3 is TGTGCCAGCATCCCAAACGGTGCCCATGAAGCTTTCTTT. The chain is built from TRBV6-1 and TRBJ1-1, with unresolved D. Germline values: CDR1 MNHNS, CDR2 SASEGT. Trimming left V 7 bases short and J 7 bases short, with 16 bases between. The CDR3 totals 13 residues.

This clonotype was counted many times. The CDR3, as DNA: TGCAGCGTTGAAGGTGTACAGGGGTTCTCTGGAAACACCATATATTTT. As protein: CSVEGVQGFSGNTIYF. The chain links TRBV29-1 to TRBJ1-3; 7 bases are a match to TRBD1. Germline assignment: CDR1 SQVTM and CDR2 ANQGSEA. This CDR3 spans 16 amino acids. V dropped 1 base and J dropped 0; count of bases not matched to a gene: 6. The full variable domain, its missing parts supplied by reference TRBV29-1 and TRBJ1-3, is SAVISQKPSRDICQRGTSLTIQCQVDSQVTMMFWYRQQPGQSLTLIATANQGSEATYESGFVIDKFPISRPNLTFSTLTVSNMSPEDSSIYLCSVEGVQGFSGNTIYFGEGSWLTVV.

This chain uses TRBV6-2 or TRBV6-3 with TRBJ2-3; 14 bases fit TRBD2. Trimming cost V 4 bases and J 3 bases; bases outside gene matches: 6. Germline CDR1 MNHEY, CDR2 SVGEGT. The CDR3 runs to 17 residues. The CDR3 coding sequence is TGTGCCAGCAGTTCGGGACTAGCGGGAGTGTGGACAGATACGCAGTATTTT. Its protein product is CASSSGLAGVWTDTQYF.

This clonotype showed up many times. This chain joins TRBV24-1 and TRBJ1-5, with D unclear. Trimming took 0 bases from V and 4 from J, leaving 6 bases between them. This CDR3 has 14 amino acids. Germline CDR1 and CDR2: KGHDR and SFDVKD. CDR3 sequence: CATSDLGTNQPQHF. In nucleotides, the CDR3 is TGTGCCACCAGTGATTTGGGTACAAATCAGCCCCAGCATTTT.

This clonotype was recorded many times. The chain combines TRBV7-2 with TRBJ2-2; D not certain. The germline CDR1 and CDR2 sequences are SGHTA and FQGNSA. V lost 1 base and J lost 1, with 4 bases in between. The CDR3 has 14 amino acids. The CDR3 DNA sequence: TGTGCCAGCAGCTTAGTCGGGAACACCGGGGAGCTGTTTTTT. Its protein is CASSLVGNTGELFF.

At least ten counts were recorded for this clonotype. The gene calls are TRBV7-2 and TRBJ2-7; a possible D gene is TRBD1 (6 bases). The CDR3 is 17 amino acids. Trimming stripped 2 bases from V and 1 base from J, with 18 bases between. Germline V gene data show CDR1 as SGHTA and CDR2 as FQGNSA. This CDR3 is CASSLSVGTLFSYEQYF. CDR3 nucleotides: TGTGCCAGCAGCTTAAGTGTGGGGACACTTTTTTCCTACGAGCAGTACTTC.

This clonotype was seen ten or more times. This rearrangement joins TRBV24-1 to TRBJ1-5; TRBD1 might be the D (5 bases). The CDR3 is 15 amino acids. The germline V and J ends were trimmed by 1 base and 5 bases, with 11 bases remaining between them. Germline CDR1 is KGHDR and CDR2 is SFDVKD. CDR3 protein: CATSDFSGRDQPQHF. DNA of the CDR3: TGTGCCACCAGTGATTTCTCAGGGAGAGATCAGCCCCAGCATTTT.

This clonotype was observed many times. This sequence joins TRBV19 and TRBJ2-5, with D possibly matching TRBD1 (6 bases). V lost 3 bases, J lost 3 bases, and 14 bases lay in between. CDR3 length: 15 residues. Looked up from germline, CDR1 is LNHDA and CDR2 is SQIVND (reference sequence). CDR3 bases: TGTGCCAGTAGTATGGGGCTGGGGGCCAAAGAGACCCAGTACTTC. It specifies CASSMGLGAKETQYF.

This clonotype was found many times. CDR3 in DNA: TGTGCCAGCAGTTTACTATCGGGATCGGGTACGGCCAAAAACATTCAGTACTTC. Its translation: CASSLLSGSGTAKNIQYF. This chain links TRBV12-3 or TRBV12-4 with TRBJ2-4; D possibly corresponds to TRBD2 (5 bases). The ends were cut back, 2 bases at V and 1 base at J, with 18 bases in the middle. The CDR3 is 18 amino acids.

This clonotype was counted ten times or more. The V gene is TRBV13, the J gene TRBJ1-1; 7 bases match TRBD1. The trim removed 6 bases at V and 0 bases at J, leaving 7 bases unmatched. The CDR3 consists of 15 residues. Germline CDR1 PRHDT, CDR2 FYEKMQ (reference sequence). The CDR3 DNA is TGTGCCAGCAGGACTGAGGGACAGATGAACACTGAAGCTTTCTTT. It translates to CASRTEGQMNTEAFF.

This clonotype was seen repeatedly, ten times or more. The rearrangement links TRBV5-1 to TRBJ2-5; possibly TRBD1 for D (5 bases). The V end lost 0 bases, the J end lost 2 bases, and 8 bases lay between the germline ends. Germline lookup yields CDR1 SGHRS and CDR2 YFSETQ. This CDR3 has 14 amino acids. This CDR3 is CASSLEGLQETQYF. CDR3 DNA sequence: TGCGCCAGCAGCTTGGAGGGGTTACAAGAGACCCAGTACTTC.

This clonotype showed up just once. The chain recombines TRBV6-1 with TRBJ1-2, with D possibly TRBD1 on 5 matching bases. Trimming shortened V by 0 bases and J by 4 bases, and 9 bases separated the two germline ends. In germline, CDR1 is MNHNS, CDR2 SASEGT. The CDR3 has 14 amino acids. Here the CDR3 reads CASSEAYGAYGYTF. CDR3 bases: TGTGCCAGCAGTGAAGCGTACGGGGCCTATGGCTACACCTTC.

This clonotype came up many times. The CDR3 DNA is TGCAGTGCTAGAGATATGAGAAACATGGGCACTGAAGCTTTCTTT. As protein: CSARDMRNMGTEAFF. The chain employs TRBV20-1 and TRBJ1-1; the D is unclear. The ends were cut back, 0 bases at V and 4 bases at J, with 15 bases in the middle. The CDR3 runs 15 residues. Per the germline V gene, CDR1 is DFQATT and CDR2 is SNEGSKA (reference sequence).

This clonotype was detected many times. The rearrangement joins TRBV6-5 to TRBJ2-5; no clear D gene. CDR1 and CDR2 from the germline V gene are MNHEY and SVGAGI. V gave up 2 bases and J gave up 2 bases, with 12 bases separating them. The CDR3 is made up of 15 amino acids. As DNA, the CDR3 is TGTGCCAGCAGTTACCGCCGGAGAGTTCAAGAGACCCAGTACTTC. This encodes CASSYRRRVQETQYF.